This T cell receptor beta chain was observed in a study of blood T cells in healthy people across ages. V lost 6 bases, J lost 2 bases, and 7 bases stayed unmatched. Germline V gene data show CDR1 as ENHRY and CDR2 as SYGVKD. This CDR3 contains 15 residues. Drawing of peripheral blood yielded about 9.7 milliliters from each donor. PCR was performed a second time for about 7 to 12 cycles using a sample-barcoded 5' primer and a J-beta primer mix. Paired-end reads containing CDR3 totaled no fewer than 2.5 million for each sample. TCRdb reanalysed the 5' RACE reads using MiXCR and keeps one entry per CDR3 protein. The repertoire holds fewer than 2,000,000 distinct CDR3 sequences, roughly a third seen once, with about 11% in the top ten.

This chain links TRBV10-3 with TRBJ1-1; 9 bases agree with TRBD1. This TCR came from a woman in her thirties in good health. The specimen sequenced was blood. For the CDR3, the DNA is TGTGCCATCAGCACACTGACAGGGGGTAACACTGAAGCTTTCTTT. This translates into CAISTLTGGNTEAFF.